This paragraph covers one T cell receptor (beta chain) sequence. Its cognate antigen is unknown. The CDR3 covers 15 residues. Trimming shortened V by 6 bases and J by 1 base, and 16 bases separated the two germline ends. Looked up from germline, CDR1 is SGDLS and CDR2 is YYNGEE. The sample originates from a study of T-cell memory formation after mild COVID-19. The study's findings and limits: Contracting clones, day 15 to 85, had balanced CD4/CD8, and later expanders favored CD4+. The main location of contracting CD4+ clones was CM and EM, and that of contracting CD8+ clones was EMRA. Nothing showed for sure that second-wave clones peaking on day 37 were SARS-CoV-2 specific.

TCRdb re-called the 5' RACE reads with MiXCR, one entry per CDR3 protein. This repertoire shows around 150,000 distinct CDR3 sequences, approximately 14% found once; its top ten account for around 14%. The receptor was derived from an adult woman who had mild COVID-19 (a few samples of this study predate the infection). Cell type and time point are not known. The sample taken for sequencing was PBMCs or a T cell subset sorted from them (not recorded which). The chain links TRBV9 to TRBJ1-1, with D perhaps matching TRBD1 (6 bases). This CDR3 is CASTPLQGTNTEAFF. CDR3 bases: TGTGCCAGCACCCCCTTACAGGGAACGAACACTGAAGCTTTCTTT.